The rows below give T cell receptor beta chains drawn from one sample of a study of cytomegalovirus exposure and HLA in healthy donors. Sequenced by immunoSEQ multiplex PCR; TCRdb stores in-frame clones only, minus some. The data contain about 200,000 clones, approximately 86% of them singletons. The sequencing input was PBMCs. These receptor sequences come from a woman aged 25 to 39 in good health and CMV-seronegative. CDR3s include the opening cysteine and the closing phenylalanine or tryptophan. A D gene is named only where the DNA matches it firmly. Some rows have no size entry. The others give once, few or many, or a class for an expanded clone.

v_gene	abundance	j_gene	d_gene	CDR3nt	CDR3aa
TRBV5-4	once	TRBJ2-1	-	TGTGCCAGCAGCTTGTATTTTTACAATGAGCAGTTCTTC	CASSLYFYNEQFF
TRBV27	-	TRBJ2-7	TRBD2	TGTGCCAGCAGTCCTATAGCGGGATCCTACGAGCAGTACTTC	CASSPIAGSYEQYF
TRBV28	few	TRBJ1-2	-	TGTGCCAGCAGTTTGTATAGTCTACAGACTAATGGCTACACCTTC	CASSLYSLQTNGYTF
TRBV5-4	-	TRBJ2-1	-	TGTGCCAGCAGCTTGGCCAAGGGGGTATTGGACAATGAGCAGTTCTTC	CASSLAKGVLDNEQFF
TRBV9	-	TRBJ2-2	TRBD2	TGTGCCAGCAGCGTAGCTGCGGGAGGGCCCCCCGGGGAGCTGTTTTTT	CASSVAAGGPPGELFF
TRBV2	-	TRBJ2-3	TRBD2	TGTGCCAGCACCCGGACTAGCGGGAAACCCACAGATACGCAGTATTTT	CASTRTSGKPTDTQYF
TRBV10-3	-	TRBJ2-7	-	TGTGCCATCAGGATACGCGGGGACTCCTACGAGCAGTACTTC	CAIRIRGDSYEQYF
TRBV7-6	-	TRBJ2-1	-	TGTGCCAGCAGCTTAGGGGGGGACCGGCTCGAGGAGCAGTTCTTC	CASSLGGDRLEEQFF
TRBV6-1	-	TRBJ2-3	TRBD2	TGTGCCAGCAGTGAAGGGCTAGCGGGTAGGGATACGCAGTATTTT	CASSEGLAGRDTQYF
TRBV21-1	once	TRBJ1-6	-	TGTGCCAGCAGCCCCCGACGGAGAAATTCACCCCTCCACTTT	CASSPRRRNSPLHF
TRBV15	-	TRBJ2-7	-	TGTGCCACCAGCAGAGAACAGGGCAACGAGCAGTACTTC	CATSREQGNEQYF
TRBV4-1	-	TRBJ2-6	-	TGCGCCAGCAGCCAAGTCTTTGGGGCCTCTGGGGCCAACGTCCTGACTTTC	CASSQVFGASGANVLTF
TRBV6-1	-	TRBJ1-5	-	TGTGCCAGCAGCCCTCGAGACATGATCTTCCAGCATTTT	CASSPRDMIFQHF
TRBV2	-	TRBJ2-5	-	TGTGCCAGCAGTCCAGGACAGGGAGGGGTCGGGACCCAGTACTTC	CASSPGQGGVGTQYF
TRBV10-3	-	TRBJ1-1	-	TGTGCCACCCGCGGAGGTCTCATGGACACTGAAGCTTTCTTT	CATRGGLMDTEAFF
TRBV5-1	few	TRBJ2-3	TRBD1	TGCGCCAGCAGCCAGGACAGGCCCACAGATACGCAGTATTTT	CASSQDRPTDTQYF
TRBV6-5	few	TRBJ1-5	TRBD1	TGTGCCAGCAGTTCCCAGGGACAGAGAAACAATCAGCCCCAGCATTTT	CASSSQGQRNNQPQHF
TRBV6-1	-	TRBJ2-5	TRBD2	TGTGCCAGCAGTTCGGGACTACCGGAGACCCAGTACTTC	CASSSGLPETQYF
TRBV6-5	-	TRBJ2-7	-	TGTGCCAGCAGTTACTCACAACAGGGGGGGGCCTACGAGCAGTACTTC	CASSYSQQGGAYEQYF
TRBV4-1	-	TRBJ2-3	-	TGCGCCAGCAGCCAATTGGACTTGGTAGTCACAGATACGCAGTATTTT	CASSQLDLVVTDTQYF
TRBV6-6	-	TRBJ2-5	TRBD2	TGTGCCAGCAGTCCGGGACTAGCGGGGAGGGAGACCCAGTACTTC	CASSPGLAGRETQYF
TRBV5-6	once	TRBJ1-1	TRBD1	TGTGCCAGCAGCTCGCCGGGACAGGGAATGTGGAACACTGAAGCTTTCTTT	CASSSPGQGMWNTEAFF
TRBV6-6	-	TRBJ2-2	-	TGTGCCAGCCAGGGGATAAACACCGGGGAGCTGTTTTTT	CASQGINTGELFF
TRBV9	-	TRBJ2-2	TRBD2	TGTGCCAGCAGCATACGCACTAGCGGGGGGCCCACCGGGGAGCTGTTTTTT	CASSIRTSGGPTGELFF
TRBV6-8	-	TRBJ1-3	TRBD1	TGTGCCAGCAGCCTTACCTACAGGGGTGATGGAAACACCATATATTTT	CASSLTYRGDGNTIYF
TRBV5-1	-	TRBJ2-5	-	TGCGCCAGCAGCTTGGCGGACAGACTCCAAGAGACCCAGTACTTC	CASSLADRLQETQYF
TRBV6-4	-	TRBJ2-1	TRBD2	TGTGCCAGCAGCGGACTAGCGGGGGACAATGAGCAGTTCTTC	CASSGLAGDNEQFF
TRBV5-1	-	TRBJ2-5	TRBD1	TGCGCCAGCAGCTTGGGAGACAGGGGGGTGAAGACCCAGTACTTC	CASSLGDRGVKTQYF
TRBV28	-	TRBJ2-1	-	TGTGCCAGCAGTTTCCCCACGACAGTTATGAATGAGCAGTTCTTC	CASSFPTTVMNEQFF
TRBV27	once	TRBJ2-7	-	TGTGCCAGCAGTTTTCTCTGCTCCTACGAGCAGTACTTC	CASSFLCSYEQYF
TRBV2	-	TRBJ1-1	TRBD1	TGTGCCAGCAGGGAGGACAGGGGGCGAGGAACTGAAGCTTTCTTT	CASREDRGRGTEAFF
TRBV5-1	-	TRBJ2-7	-	TGCGCCAGCAGCTTAAATACAGGGTCCTACGAGCAGTACTTC	CASSLNTGSYEQYF